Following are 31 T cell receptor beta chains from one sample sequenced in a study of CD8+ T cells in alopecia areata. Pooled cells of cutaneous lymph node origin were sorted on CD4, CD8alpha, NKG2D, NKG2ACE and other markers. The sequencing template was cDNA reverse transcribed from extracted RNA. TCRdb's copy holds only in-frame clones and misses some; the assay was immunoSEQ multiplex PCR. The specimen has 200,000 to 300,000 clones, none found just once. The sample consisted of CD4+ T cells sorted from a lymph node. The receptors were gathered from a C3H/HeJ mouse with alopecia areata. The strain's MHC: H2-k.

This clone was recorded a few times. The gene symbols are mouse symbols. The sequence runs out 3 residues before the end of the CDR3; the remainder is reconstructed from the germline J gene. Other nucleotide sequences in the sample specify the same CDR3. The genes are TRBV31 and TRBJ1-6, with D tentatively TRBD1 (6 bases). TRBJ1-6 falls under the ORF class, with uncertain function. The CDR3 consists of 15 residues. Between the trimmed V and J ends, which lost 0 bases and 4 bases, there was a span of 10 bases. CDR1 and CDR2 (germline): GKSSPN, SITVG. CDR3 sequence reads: CAWSLARGYNSPLYF. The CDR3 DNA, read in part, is TGTGCCTGGAGTCTAGCCAGGGGATATAATTCGCCC.

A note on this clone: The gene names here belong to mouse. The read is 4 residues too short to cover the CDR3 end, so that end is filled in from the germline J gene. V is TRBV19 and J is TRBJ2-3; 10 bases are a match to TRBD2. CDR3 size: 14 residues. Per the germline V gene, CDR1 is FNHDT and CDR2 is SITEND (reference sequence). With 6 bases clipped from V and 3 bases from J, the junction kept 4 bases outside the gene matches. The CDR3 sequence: CASMLGGRAETLYF. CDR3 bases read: TGTGCCAGCATGCTGGGGGGGCGCGCAGAA.

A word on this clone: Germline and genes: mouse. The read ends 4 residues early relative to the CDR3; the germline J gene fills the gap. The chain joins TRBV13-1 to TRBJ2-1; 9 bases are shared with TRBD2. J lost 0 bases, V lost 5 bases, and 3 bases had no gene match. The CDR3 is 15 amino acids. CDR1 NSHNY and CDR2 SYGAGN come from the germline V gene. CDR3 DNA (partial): TGTGCCAGCAGGTCTGGGGGGGATAACTATGCT. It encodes CASRSGGDNYA. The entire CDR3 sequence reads CASRSGGDNYAEQFF.

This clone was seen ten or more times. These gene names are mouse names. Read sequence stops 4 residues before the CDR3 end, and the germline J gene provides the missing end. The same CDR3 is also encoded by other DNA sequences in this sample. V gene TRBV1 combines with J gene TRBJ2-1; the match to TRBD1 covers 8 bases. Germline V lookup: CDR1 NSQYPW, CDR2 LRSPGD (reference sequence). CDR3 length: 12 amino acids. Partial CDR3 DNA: TGCACCTGCAGTGGGGACAGGGCT. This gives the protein CTCSGDRA. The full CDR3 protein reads CTCSGDRAEQFF.

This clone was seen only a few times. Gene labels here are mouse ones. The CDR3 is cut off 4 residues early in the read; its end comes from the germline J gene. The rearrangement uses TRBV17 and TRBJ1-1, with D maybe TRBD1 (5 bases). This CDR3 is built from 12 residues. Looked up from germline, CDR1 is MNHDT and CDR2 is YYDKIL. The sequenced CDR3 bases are TGTGCTAGCAGTGTCCAGGGAACA. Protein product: CASSVQGT. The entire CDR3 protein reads CASSVQGTEVFF.

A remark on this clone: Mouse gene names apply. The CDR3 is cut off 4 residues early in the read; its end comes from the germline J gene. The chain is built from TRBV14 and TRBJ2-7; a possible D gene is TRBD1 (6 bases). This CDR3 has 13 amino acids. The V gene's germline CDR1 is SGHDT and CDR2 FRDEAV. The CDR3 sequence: CASSLGTKYEQYF. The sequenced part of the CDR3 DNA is TGTGCCAGCAGTTTGGGGACAAAATAT.

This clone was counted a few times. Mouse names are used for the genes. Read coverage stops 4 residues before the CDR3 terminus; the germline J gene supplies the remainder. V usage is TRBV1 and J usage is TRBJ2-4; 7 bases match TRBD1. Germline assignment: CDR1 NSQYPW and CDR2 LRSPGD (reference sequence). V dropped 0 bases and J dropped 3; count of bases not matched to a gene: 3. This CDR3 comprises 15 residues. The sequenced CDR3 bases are TGCACCTGCAGTGCAGATAGGGGACAGCAAAAC. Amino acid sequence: CTCSADRGQQN. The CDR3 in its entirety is CTCSADRGQQNTLYF.

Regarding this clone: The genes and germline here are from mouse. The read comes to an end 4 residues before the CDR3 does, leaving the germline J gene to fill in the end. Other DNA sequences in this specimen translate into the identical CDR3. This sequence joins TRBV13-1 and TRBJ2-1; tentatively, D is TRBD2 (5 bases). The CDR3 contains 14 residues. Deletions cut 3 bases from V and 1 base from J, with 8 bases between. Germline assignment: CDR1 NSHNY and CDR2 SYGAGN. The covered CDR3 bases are TGTGCCAGCAGTGCTCTGGGAAACTATGCT. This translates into CASSALGNYA. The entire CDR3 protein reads CASSALGNYAEQFF.

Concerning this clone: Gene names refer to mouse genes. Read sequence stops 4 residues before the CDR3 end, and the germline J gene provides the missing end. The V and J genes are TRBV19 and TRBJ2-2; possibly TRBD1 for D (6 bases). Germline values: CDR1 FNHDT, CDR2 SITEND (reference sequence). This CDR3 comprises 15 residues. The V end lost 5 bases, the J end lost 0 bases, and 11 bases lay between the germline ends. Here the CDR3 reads CASRSGQANTGQLYF. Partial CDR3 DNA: TGTGCCAGCAGATCGGGACAAGCAAACACCGGG.

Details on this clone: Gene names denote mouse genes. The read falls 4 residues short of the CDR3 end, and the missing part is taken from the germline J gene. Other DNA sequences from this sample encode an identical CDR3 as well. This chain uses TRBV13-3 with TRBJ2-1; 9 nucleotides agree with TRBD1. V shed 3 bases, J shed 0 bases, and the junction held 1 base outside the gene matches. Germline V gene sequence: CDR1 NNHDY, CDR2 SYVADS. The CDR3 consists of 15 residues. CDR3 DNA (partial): TGTGCCAGCAGTGGACAGGGGGGTAACTATGCT. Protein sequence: CASSGQGGNYA. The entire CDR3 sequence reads CASSGQGGNYAEQFF.

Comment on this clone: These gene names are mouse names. The part of the CDR3 DNA that was read is TGCACCTGCAGTGCAGGGGGACAGGAGAGCTCCTAT. Protein product: CTCSAGGQESSY. The complete CDR3 sequence is CTCSAGGQESSYEQYF. This chain uses TRBV1 with TRBJ2-7; TRBD1 matches 8 bases. The read gets to within 4 residues of the CDR3 end, and the germline J gene fills in the rest. Trimming took 1 base from V and 0 from J; bases not matched to a gene: 5. Germline V lookup: CDR1 NSQYPW, CDR2 LRSPGD (reference sequence). This CDR3 spans 16 amino acids.

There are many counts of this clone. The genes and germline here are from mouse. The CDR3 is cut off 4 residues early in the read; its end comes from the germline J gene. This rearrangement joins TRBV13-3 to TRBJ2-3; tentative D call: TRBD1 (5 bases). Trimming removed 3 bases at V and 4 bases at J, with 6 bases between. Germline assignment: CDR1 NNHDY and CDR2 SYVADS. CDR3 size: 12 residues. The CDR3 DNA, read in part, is TGTGCCAGCAGTGCAGGGACAGAA. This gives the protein CASSAGTE. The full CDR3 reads CASSAGTETLYF.

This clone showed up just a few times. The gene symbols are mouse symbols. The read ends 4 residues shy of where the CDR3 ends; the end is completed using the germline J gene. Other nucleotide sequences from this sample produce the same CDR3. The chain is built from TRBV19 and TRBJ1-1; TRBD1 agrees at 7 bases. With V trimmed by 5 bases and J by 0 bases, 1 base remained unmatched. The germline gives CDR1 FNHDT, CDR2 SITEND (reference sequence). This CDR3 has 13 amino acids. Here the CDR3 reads CASRDRTNTEVFF. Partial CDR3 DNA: TGTGCCAGCAGGGACAGGACAAACACA.

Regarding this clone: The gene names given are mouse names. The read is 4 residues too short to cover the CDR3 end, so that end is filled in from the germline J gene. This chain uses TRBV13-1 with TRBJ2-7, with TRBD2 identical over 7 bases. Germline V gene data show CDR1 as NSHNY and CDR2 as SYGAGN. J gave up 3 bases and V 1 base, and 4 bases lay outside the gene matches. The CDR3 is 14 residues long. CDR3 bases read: TGTGCCAGCAGTGATCCCCTGGGGGACTAT. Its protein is CASSDPLGDY. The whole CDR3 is CASSDPLGDYEQYF.

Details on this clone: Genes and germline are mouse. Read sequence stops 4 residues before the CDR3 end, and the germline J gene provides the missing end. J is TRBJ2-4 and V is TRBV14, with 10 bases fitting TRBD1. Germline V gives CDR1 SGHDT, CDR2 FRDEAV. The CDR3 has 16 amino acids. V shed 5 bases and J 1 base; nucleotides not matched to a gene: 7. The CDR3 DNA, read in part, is TGTGCCAGCAGCTCCGGGACAGGGGTGCGTCAAAAC. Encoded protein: CASSSGTGVRQN. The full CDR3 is CASSSGTGVRQNTLYF.

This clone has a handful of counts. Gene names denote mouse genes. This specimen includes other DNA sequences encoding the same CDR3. The sequenced part of the CDR3 DNA is TGTGCCAGCAGTATAGGACAGGGGGCCGCAGAA. The encoded protein is CASSIGQGAAE. The full CDR3 reads CASSIGQGAAETLYF. The V gene is TRBV19, the J gene TRBJ2-3, with 10 bases aligning to TRBD1. Read sequence stops 4 residues before the CDR3 end, and the germline J gene provides the missing end. V shed 0 bases and J 3 bases; nucleotides not matched to a gene: 1. CDR3 length equals 15 residues. From germline, CDR1 is FNHDT and CDR2 SITEND (reference sequence).

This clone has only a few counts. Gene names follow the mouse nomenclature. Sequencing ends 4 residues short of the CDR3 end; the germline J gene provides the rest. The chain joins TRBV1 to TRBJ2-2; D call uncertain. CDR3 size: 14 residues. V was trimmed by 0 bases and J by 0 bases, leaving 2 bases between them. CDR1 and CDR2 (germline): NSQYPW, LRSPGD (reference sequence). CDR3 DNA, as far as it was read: TGCACCTGCAGTGCAGAGGCAAACACCGGG. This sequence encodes CTCSAEANTG. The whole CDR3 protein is CTCSAEANTGQLYF.

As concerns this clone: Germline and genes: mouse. Incomplete CDR3 DNA: TGTGCCTGGAGTCAGGGACAGGAGCAAGAC. Translation gives CAWSQGQEQD. The whole CDR3 protein is CAWSQGQEQDTQYF. V and J are TRBV31 and TRBJ2-5, with 8 bases matching TRBD1. The read ends 4 residues early relative to the CDR3; the germline J gene fills the gap. This CDR3 region has 14 residues. The germline CDR1 and CDR2 sequences are GKSSPN and SITVG. The J segment lost 3 bases and the V segment lost 1 base, leaving 3 bases of the junction unmatched.

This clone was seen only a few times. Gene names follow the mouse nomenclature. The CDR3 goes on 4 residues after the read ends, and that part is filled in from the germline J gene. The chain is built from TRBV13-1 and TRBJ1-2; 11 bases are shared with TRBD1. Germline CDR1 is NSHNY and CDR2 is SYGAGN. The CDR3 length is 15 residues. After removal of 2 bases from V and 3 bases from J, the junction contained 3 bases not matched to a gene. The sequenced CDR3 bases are TGTGCCAGCAGTGAACCGGGACAGGGGGACTCC. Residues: CASSEPGQGDS. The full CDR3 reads CASSEPGQGDSDYTF.

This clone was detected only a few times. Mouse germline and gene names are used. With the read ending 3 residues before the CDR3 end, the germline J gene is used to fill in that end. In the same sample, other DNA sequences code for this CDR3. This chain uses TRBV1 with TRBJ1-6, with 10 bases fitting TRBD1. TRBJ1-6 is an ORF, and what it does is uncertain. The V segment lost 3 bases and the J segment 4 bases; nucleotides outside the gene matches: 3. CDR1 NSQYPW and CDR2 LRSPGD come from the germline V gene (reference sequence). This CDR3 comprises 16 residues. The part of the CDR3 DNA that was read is TGCACCTGCAGTGCCCCGGGACAGGGGTATAATTCGCCC. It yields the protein CTCSAPGQGYNSP. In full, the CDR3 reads CTCSAPGQGYNSPLYF.

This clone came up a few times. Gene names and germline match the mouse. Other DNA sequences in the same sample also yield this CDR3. This chain's CDR3 is CASSGQGGNSPLYF. The covered CDR3 bases are TGTGCCAGCAGTGGACAGGGGGGGAATTCGCCC. J is TRBJ1-6 and V is TRBV13-1; 9 bases line up with TRBD1. The CDR3 end falls 3 residues outside the read, so it is completed with the germline J gene. TRBJ1-6 is an ORF for which the function is uncertain. Unmatched junction bases numbered 2, after V lost 3 bases and J lost 7 bases. Germline CDR1 NSHNY, CDR2 SYGAGN. The CDR3 is 14 residues long.

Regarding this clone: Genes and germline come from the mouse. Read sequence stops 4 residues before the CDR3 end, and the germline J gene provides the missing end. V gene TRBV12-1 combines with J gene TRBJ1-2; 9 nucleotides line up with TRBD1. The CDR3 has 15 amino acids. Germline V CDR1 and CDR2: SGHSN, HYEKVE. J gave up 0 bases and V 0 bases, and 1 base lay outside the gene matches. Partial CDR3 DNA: TGTGCCAGCTCTCTCACAGGGGGCTCAAACTCC. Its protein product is CASSLTGGSNS. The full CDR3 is CASSLTGGSNSDYTF. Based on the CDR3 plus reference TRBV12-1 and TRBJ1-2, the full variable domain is DSGVVQSPRHIIKEKGGRSVLTCIPISGHSNVVWYQQTLGKELKFLIQHYEKVERDKGFLPSRFSVQQFDDYHSEMNMSALELEDSAMYFCASSLTGGSNSDYTFGSGTRLLVI.

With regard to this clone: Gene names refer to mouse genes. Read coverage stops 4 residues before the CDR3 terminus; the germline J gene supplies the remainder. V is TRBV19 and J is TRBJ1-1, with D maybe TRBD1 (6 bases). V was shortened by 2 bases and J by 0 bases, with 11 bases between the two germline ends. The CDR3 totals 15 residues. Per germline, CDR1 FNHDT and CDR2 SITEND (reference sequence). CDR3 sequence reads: CASSIPRTANTEVFF. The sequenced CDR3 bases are TGTGCCAGCAGTATTCCCCGGACAGCAAACACA.

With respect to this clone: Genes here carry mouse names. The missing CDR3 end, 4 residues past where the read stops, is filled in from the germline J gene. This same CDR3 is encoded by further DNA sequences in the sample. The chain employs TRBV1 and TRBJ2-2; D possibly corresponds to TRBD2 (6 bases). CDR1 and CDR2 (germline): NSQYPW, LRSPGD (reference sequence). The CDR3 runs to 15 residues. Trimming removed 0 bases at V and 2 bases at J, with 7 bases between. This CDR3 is CTCSADLGNTGQLYF. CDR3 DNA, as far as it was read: TGCACCTGCAGTGCAGATCTGGGGAACACCGGG.

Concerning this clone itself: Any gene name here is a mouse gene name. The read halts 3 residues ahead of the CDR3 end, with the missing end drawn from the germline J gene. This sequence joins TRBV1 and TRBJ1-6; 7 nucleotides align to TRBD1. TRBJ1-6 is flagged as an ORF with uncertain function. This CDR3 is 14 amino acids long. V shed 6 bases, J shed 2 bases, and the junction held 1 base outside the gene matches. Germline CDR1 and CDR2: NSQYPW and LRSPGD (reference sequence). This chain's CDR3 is CTCRTGPYNSPLYF. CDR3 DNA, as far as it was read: TGCACCTGCAGGACAGGGCCCTATAATTCGCCC.

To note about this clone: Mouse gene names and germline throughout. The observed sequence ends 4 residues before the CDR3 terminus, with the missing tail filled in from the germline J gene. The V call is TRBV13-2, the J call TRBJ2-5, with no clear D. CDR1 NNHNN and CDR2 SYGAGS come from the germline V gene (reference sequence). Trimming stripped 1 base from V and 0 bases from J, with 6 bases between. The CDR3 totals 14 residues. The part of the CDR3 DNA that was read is TGTGCCAGCGGTGATCGACAAAACCAAGAC. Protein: CASGDRQNQD. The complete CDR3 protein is CASGDRQNQDTQYF.

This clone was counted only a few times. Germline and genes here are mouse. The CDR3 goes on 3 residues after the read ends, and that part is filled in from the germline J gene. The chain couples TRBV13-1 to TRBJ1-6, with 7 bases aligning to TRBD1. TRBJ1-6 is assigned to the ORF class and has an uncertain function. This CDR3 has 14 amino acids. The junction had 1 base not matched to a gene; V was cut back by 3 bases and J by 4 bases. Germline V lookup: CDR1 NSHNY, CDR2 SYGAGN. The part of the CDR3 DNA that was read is TGTGCCAGCAGTGTGACAGGGTATAATTCGCCC. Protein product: CASSVTGYNSP. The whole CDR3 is CASSVTGYNSPLYF.

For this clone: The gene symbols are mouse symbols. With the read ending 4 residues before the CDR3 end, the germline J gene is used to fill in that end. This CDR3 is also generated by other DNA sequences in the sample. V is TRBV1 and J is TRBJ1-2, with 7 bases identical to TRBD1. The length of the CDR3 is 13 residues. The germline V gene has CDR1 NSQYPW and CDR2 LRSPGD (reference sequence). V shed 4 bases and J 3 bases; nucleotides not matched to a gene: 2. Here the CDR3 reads CTCSDRGDSDYTF. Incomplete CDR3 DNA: TGCACCTGCAGTGACAGGGGTGACTCC.

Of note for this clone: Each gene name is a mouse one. The CDR3 region is CASGEIWGAETLYF. CDR3 DNA (partial): TGTGCCAGCGGTGAGATCTGGGGTGCAGAA. V is TRBV13-2 and J is TRBJ2-3; a weak D match, TRBD2 (5 bases). The CDR3 extends 4 residues past the end of the read, so its final part is completed from the germline J gene. The germline gives CDR1 NNHNN, CDR2 SYGAGS (reference sequence). Trimming cost V 2 bases and J 1 base, with 8 bases left between them. The CDR3 spans 14 residues.

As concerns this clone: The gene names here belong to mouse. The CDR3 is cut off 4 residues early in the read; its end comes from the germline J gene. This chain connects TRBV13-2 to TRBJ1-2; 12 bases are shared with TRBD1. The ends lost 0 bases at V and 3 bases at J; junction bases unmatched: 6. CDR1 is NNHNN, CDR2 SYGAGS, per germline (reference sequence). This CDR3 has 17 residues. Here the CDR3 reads CASGDGDRGRRHSDYTF. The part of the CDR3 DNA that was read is TGTGCCAGCGGTGATGGGGACAGGGGGCGCAGGCACTCC.

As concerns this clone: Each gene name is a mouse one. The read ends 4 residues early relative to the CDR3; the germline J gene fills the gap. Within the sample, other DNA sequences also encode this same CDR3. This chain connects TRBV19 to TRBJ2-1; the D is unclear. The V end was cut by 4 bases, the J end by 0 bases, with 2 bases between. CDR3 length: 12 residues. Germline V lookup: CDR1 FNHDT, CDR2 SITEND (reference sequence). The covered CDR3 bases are TGTGCCAGCAGTCATAACTATGCT. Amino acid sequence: CASSHNYA. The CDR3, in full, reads CASSHNYAEQFF.